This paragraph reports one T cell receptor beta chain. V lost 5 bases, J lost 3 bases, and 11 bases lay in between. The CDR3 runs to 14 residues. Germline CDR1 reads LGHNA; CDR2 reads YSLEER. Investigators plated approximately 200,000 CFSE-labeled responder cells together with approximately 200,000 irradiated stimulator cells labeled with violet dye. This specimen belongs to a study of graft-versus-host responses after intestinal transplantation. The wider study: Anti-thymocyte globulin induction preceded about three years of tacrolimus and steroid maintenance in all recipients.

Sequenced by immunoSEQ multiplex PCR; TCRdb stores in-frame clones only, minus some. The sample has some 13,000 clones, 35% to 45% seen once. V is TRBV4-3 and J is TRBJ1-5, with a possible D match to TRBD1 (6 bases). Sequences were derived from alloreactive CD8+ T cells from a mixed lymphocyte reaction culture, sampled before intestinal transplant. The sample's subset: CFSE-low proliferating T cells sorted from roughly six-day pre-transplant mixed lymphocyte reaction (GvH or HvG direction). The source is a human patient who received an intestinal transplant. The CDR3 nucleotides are TGCGCCAGCAGCGAATACAGGGACAATCAGCCCCAGCATTTT. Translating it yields CASSEYRDNQPQHF.